The 27 T cell receptor beta chains presented below share a single source sample, sequenced in a study of beta chain features in type 1 diabetes. Investigators reverse transcribed all isolated RNA, so they sequenced expressed TCRB transcripts. Clones were sequenced by immunoSEQ multiplex PCR, and TCRdb holds only the in-frame ones, with some missing. This table holds 810,000 or so clones, roughly a sixth found once. Specimen: naive CD4+ T cells from blood. These receptors came from a woman aged 18-29 years in good health.

This clone was counted only a few times. This sequence joins TRBV7-2 and TRBJ2-3; D uncertain. This CDR3 comprises 12 residues. With 2 bases removed from V and 6 bases from J, the gap between germline ends came to 6 bases. Germline CDR1 reads SGHTA; CDR2 reads FQGNSA. Here the CDR3 reads CASSLMWDTQYF. In DNA form, the CDR3 reads TGTGCCAGCAGCTTAATGTGGGATACGCAGTATTTT.

V gene TRBV28 combines with J gene TRBJ2-5; no reliable D call. Deletions cut 6 bases from V and 7 bases from J, with 18 bases between. The CDR3 runs to 14 residues. Germline values: CDR1 MDHEN, CDR2 SYDVKM. As DNA, the CDR3 is TGTGCCAGCAGCCTTGACGGGCATTGGCGGACCCAGTACTTC. The encoded protein is CASSLDGHWRTQYF.

This clone was recorded at least ten times. The V call is TRBV10-3, the J call TRBJ2-1, with 10 bases aligning to TRBD2. J lost 8 bases, V lost 6 bases, and 10 bases had no gene match. The CDR3 is 15 residues long. In germline, CDR1 is ENHRY, CDR2 SYGVKD. The CDR3 DNA is TGTGCCATCAGGGAGACTAGCGGGCGTCTCCATGAGCAGTTCTTC. Amino acid sequence: CAIRETSGRLHEQFF.

This clone was seen more than once but under ten times. The rearrangement links TRBV6-1 to TRBJ2-5; 13 nucleotides align to TRBD2. V trimming: 4 bases; J trimming: 7 bases; junction bases outside the gene matches: 6. The CDR3 consists of 15 residues. Per germline, CDR1 MNHNS and CDR2 SASEGT. The CDR3 region has the DNA TGTGCCAGCAGTGGGACTAGCGGGAGTGCGGGGACCCAGTACTTC. Protein: CASSGTSGSAGTQYF.

Comments on this clone: In the same sample, other DNA sequences code for this CDR3. This rearrangement joins TRBV27 to TRBJ1-5, with D uncertain. The length of the CDR3 is 14 residues. Germline V gives CDR1 MNHEY, CDR2 SMNVEV (reference sequence). V dropped 1 base and J dropped 2 bases, with 6 bases sitting between them. The DNA of the CDR3 is TGTGCCAGCAGTTTATTTGGGGGCAATCAGCCCCAGCATTTT. It is translated as CASSLFGGNQPQHF.

This clone has a handful of counts. This rearrangement joins TRBV5-1 to TRBJ1-1; 9 bases are a match to TRBD1. Germline V lookup: CDR1 SGHRS, CDR2 YFSETQ. This CDR3 is 16 amino acids long. V lost 0 bases to trimming and J lost 4 bases; unmatched junction nucleotides: 7. Here the CDR3 DNA reads TGCGCCAGCAGCTTGGAGCCGGGACAGGGAAGCACTGAAGCTTTCTTT. Translating gives CASSLEPGQGSTEAFF.

This clone was picked up a small number of times. The chain links TRBV7-9 to TRBJ2-3, with TRBD2 identical over 10 bases. This CDR3 spans 15 amino acids. Germline values: CDR1 SEHNR, CDR2 FQNEAQ (reference sequence). V gave up 4 bases and J gave up 8 bases; unmatched junction bases: 9. In nucleotides, the CDR3 is TGTGCCAGCAGCTCCGAACTCAAGCGGGAGGGTACGCAGTATTTT. Residues: CASSSELKREGTQYF. Full variable domain (outside the CDR3, taken from reference TRBV7-9 and TRBJ2-3): DTGVSQNPRHKITKRGQNVTFRCDPISEHNRLYWYRQTLGQGPEFLTYFQNEAQLEKSRLLSDRFSAERPKGSFSTLEIQRTEQGDSAMYLCASSSELKREGTQYFGPGTRLTVL.

This clone was counted a few times. The chain combines TRBV28 with TRBJ2-4, with 9 bases aligning to TRBD2. V shed 4 bases and J 6 bases; nucleotides not matched to a gene: 16. The CDR3 is made up of 18 amino acids. The germline CDR1 and CDR2 sequences are MDHEN and SYDVKM. For the CDR3, the DNA is TGTGCCAGCAGTTCTCCCCTGGGGCGGGAGGGCCTGGGAAACATTCAGTACTTC. Translating gives CASSSPLGREGLGNIQYF. Together with reference TRBV28 and TRBJ2-4, the CDR3 gives the full variable domain: DVKVTQSSRYLVKRTGEKVFLECVQDMDHENMFWYRQDPGLGLRLIYFSYDVKMKEKGDIPEGYSVSREKKERFSLILESASTNQTSMYLCASSSPLGREGLGNIQYFGAGTRLSVL.

In its sample, this clone was seen a few times. This sequence joins TRBV10-3 and TRBJ1-2; 10 bases match TRBD1. CDR1 ENHRY and CDR2 SYGVKD come from the germline V gene. This CDR3 has 14 residues. V trimming: 7 bases; J trimming: 8 bases; junction bases outside the gene matches: 10. The CDR3 nucleotides read TGTGCCATCACCCTGGGACAGGGGACAGGAGGCTACACCTTC. Amino acids: CAITLGQGTGGYTF.

The rearrangement joins TRBV13 to TRBJ2-2; 7 nucleotides line up with TRBD2. This CDR3 has 16 amino acids. V trimming: 7 bases; J trimming: 0 bases; junction bases outside the gene matches: 8. From germline, CDR1 is PRHDT and CDR2 FYEKMQ (reference sequence). For the CDR3, the DNA is TGTGCCAGCACCCTTAAGCTAGCGGCGAACACCGGGGAGCTGTTTTTT. It is translated as CASTLKLAANTGELFF. The whole variable domain, remainder taken from reference TRBV13 and TRBJ2-2, is AAGVIQSPRHLIKEKRETATLKCYPIPRHDTVYWYQQGPGQDPQFLISFYEKMQSDKGSIPDRFSAQQFSDYHSELNMSSLELGDSALYFCASTLKLAANTGELFFGEGSRLTVL.

The genes are TRBV7-8 and TRBJ1-5; no reliable D call. CDR1 is SGHVS and CDR2 is FQNEAQ in the germline V gene. The CDR3 totals 14 residues. Trimming took off 1 base at V and 3 bases at J, with 7 bases between the two ends. CDR3 nucleotide sequence: TGTGCCAGCAGCTTAGGGCAGTCCAATCAGCCCCAGCATTTT. As protein: CASSLGQSNQPQHF. Full variable domain (outside the CDR3, taken from reference TRBV7-8 and TRBJ1-5): GAGVSQSPRYKVAKRGQDVALRCDPISGHVSLFWYQQALGQGPEFLTYFQNEAQLDKSGLPSDRFFAERPEGSVSTLKIQRTQQEDSAVYLCASSLGQSNQPQHFGDGTRLSIL.

The genes are TRBV19 and TRBJ1-5; a possible D gene is TRBD1 (6 bases). Germline V gives CDR1 LNHDA, CDR2 SQIVND (reference sequence). V dropped 8 bases and J dropped 2 bases, with 16 bases sitting between them. There are 15 residues in the CDR3. The CDR3 bases are TGTGCCAGTGGGGGCGGCGGGATACGCAATCAGCCCCAGCATTTT. This codes for CASGGGGIRNQPQHF.

This clone was counted only a few times. The rearrangement joins TRBV11-3 to TRBJ2-3, with D unclear. The ends were cut back, 5 bases at V and 0 bases at J, with 15 bases in the middle. This CDR3 comprises 16 residues. Per germline, CDR1 SGHNT and CDR2 YENEEA. CDR3 amino acids: CASSLGRSASTDTQYF. The CDR3 DNA reads TGTGCCAGCAGCCTCGGCCGATCCGCTAGCACAGATACGCAGTATTTT.

Details on this clone: The identical CDR3 is also encoded by other nucleotide sequences in the sample. The CDR3 reads CASSPGQSYEQYF. For the CDR3, the DNA is TGTGCCAGTTCCCCGGGACAGTCCTACGAGCAGTACTTC. The chain employs TRBV28 and TRBJ2-7, with TRBD1 identical over 7 bases. Germline CDR1 reads MDHEN; CDR2 reads SYDVKM. Losses at the gene ends were 9 bases for V and 1 base for J; bases not matched to a gene: 6. CDR3 length: 13 amino acids.

This clone was recorded a few times. The CDR3 region is CASSPMILAGVTDTQYF. DNA of the CDR3: TGCGCCAGCAGCCCGATGATACTAGCGGGAGTCACAGATACGCAGTATTTT. V gene TRBV5-1 combines with J gene TRBJ2-3, with 11 bases matching TRBD2. V lost 4 bases and J lost 2; bases outside the gene matches: 9. This CDR3 has 17 amino acids. Germline CDR1 reads SGHRS; CDR2 reads YFSETQ. Based on the CDR3 plus reference TRBV5-1 and TRBJ2-3, the full variable domain is KAGVTQTPRYLIKTRGQQVTLSCSPISGHRSVSWYQQTPGQGLQFLFEYFSETQRNKGNFPGRFSGRQFSNSRSEMNVSTLELGDSALYLCASSPMILAGVTDTQYFGPGTRLTVL.

The CDR3 region is CASSLTSGRVKQYF. DNA for the CDR3: TGTGCCAGCAGCTTAACTAGCGGGAGGGTTAAGCAGTACTTC. The rearrangement uses TRBV13 and TRBJ2-7; 13 bases map to TRBD2. The CDR3 sequence is 14 residues long. The trim removed 2 bases at V and 8 bases at J, leaving 3 bases unmatched. Germline lookup yields CDR1 PRHDT and CDR2 FYEKMQ (reference sequence).

The chain links TRBV7-6 to TRBJ2-3; 10 positions agree with TRBD2. Per the germline V gene, CDR1 is SGHVS and CDR2 is FNYEAQ. The CDR3 covers 16 residues. V lost 1 base to trimming and J lost 10 bases; unmatched junction nucleotides: 11. Here the CDR3 reads CASSLGVAGGGDAQYF. Written as DNA, the CDR3 is TGTGCCAGCAGCTTAGGAGTAGCGGGAGGAGGGGATGCGCAGTATTTT.

The gene calls are TRBV19 and TRBJ2-7, with TRBD2 matching over 9 bases. Germline CDR1 is LNHDA and CDR2 is SQIVND (reference sequence). The CDR3 runs 15 residues. J was trimmed by 0 bases and V by 5 bases; bases with no gene match: 5. The DNA of the CDR3 is TGTGCCAGTAGTGTGACTAGCGGATACTCCTACGAGCAGTACTTC. This translates into CASSVTSGYSYEQYF.

In its sample, this clone was seen a few times. The chain uses TRBV19 and TRBJ2-7; weak D call: TRBD1 (6 bases). The CDR3 is 11 amino acids. V dropped 5 bases and J dropped 10 bases, with 12 bases sitting between them. Germline V lookup: CDR1 LNHDA, CDR2 SQIVND (reference sequence). The CDR3 DNA reads TGTGCCAGTAGTCTAGGACAGTCTCAGTACTTC. This encodes CASSLGQSQYF.

This clone was picked up a small number of times. The chain couples TRBV7-2 to TRBJ2-7, with TRBD2 identical over 11 bases. The V gene's germline CDR1 is SGHTA and CDR2 FQGNSA. Trimming took 0 bases from V and 2 from J; bases not matched to a gene: 3. The CDR3 loop spans 16 amino acids. DNA of the CDR3: TGTGCCAGCAGCTTAGCTGGGACTAGCGGTGCCTACGAGCAGTACTTC. It codes for CASSLAGTSGAYEQYF.

The rearrangement uses TRBV5-1 and TRBJ2-1; D is perhaps TRBD1 (5 bases). V was clipped by 3 bases and J by 0 bases, with 16 bases between them. This CDR3 comprises 17 residues. Germline CDR1 and CDR2: SGHRS and YFSETQ. Here the CDR3 reads CASSSLIGDNSYNEQFF. CDR3 bases: TGCGCCAGCAGCTCGTTAATAGGGGATAACTCCTACAATGAGCAGTTCTTC.

The CDR3 loop is CASSLRLVSSNEQFF. The DNA of the CDR3 is TGTGCCAGCAGCCTGAGACTAGTATCATCGAATGAGCAGTTCTTC. This chain joins TRBV11-2 and TRBJ2-1, with a weak D call TRBD2 (6 bases). V was clipped by 5 bases and J by 7 bases, with 18 bases between them. The germline V gene encodes CDR1 SGHAT and CDR2 FQNNGV. This CDR3 has 15 residues.

This clone was picked up a small number of times. J is TRBJ1-2 and V is TRBV27; a weak D match, TRBD1 (6 bases). The CDR3 spans 14 residues. V was clipped by 5 bases and J by 4 bases, with 14 bases between them. CDR1 and CDR2 (germline): MNHEY, SMNVEV (reference sequence). CDR3 region: CASSIRQESYGYTF. For the CDR3, the DNA is TGTGCCAGCAGTATACGACAGGAGTCCTATGGCTACACCTTC.

The chain uses TRBV28 and TRBJ1-5; D gene uncertain. The CDR3 contains 15 residues. The V gene lost 5 bases and the J gene lost 6 bases, with 17 bases spanning the gap. Germline V gene sequence: CDR1 MDHEN, CDR2 SYDVKM. CDR3 sequence reads: CASSPTDGLGQPQHF. CDR3 nucleotide sequence: TGTGCCAGCAGTCCGACGGACGGACTCGGTCAGCCCCAGCATTTT. The entire variable domain, with the rest obtained from reference TRBV28 and TRBJ1-5, is as follows: DVKVTQSSRYLVKRTGEKVFLECVQDMDHENMFWYRQDPGLGLRLIYFSYDVKMKEKGDIPEGYSVSREKKERFSLILESASTNQTSMYLCASSPTDGLGQPQHFGDGTRLSIL.

The chain joins TRBV10-3 to TRBJ1-2, with 9 nucleotides matching TRBD1. With 8 bases clipped from V and 7 bases from J, the junction kept 8 bases outside the gene matches. The CDR3 length is 13 residues. Germline V gene data show CDR1 as ENHRY and CDR2 as SYGVKD. The CDR3 spells CAIAEGTGSGYTF. In DNA form, the CDR3 reads TGTGCCATCGCAGAAGGGACAGGGAGTGGCTACACCTTC.

This clone appeared a few times. The chain joins TRBV18 to TRBJ2-7, with D unresolved. The CDR3 runs to 15 residues. Germline V gene lookup returns CDR1 KGHSH and CDR2 LQKENI. The V end was cut by 1 base, the J end by 4 bases, with 14 bases between. As DNA, the CDR3 is TGTGCCAGCTCACCACTAGCAGGAATAGGGTACGAGCAGTACTTC. Residues: CASSPLAGIGYEQYF. The variable domain in full, with the rest retrieved from reference TRBV18 and TRBJ2-7, is NAGVMQNPRHLVRRRGQEARLRCSPMKGHSHVYWYRQLPEEGLKFMVYLQKENIIDESGMPKERFSAEFPKEGPSILRIQQVVRGDSAAYFCASSPLAGIGYEQYFGPGTRLTVT.

A remark on this clone: Other DNA sequences in this sample translate to the same CDR3. The chain is built from TRBV18 and TRBJ2-6; the D is unclear. The CDR3 is made up of 15 amino acids. Trimming stripped 1 base from V and 2 bases from J, with 6 bases between. The germline V gene has CDR1 KGHSH and CDR2 LQKENI. CDR3 coding DNA: TGTGCCAGCTCACCACAGGGAACTGGGGCCAACGTCCTGACTTTC. Its protein product is CASSPQGTGANVLTF. Full variable domain (rest looked up from reference TRBV18 and TRBJ2-6): NAGVMQNPRHLVRRRGQEARLRCSPMKGHSHVYWYRQLPEEGLKFMVYLQKENIIDESGMPKERFSAEFPKEGPSILRIQQVVRGDSAAYFCASSPQGTGANVLTFGAGSRLTVL.